Given below is one T cell receptor (beta chain) in context. The CDR3 goes on 3 residues after the read ends, and that part is filled in from the germline J gene. Trimming took off 2 bases at V and 5 bases at J, with 11 bases between the two ends. Germline CDR1 reads DFQATT; CDR2 reads SNEGSKA (reference sequence). The CDR3 sequence is 13 residues long. This entry comes from a study of T cells in women clearing cervical HPV infection. Here immunoSEQ multiplex PCR was the method, and the copy in TCRdb shows in-frame clones only, minus some. The data include tens of thousands of clones; the top ten clones carry approximately 6.8%.

V is TRBV20-1 and J is TRBJ2-3; a weak D match, TRBD1 (5 bases). The source of this sequence is a woman aged 18-70 years with a cervical HPV16 infection that either progressed to CIN3+ or cleared (not recorded which). Sequences were obtained from blood buffy coat. CDR3 DNA, as far as it was read: TGCAGTGCTAGAAGGCATCAGGGAGATACG. This translates into CSARRHQGDT. The CDR3, in full, reads CSARRHQGDTQYF.